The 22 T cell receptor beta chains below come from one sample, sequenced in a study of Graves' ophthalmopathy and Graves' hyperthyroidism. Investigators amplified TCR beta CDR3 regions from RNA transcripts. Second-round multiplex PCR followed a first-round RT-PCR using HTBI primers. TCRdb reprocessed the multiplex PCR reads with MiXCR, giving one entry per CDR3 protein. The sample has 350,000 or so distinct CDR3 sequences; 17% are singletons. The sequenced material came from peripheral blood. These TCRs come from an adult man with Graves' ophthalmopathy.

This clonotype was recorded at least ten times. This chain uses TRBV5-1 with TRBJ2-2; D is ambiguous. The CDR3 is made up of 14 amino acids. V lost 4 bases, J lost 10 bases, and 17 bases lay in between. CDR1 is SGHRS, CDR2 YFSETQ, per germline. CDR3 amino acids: CASSTGNLGEELFF. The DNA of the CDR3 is TGCGCCAGCAGCACTGGTAACCTCGGCGAGGAGCTGTTTTTT.

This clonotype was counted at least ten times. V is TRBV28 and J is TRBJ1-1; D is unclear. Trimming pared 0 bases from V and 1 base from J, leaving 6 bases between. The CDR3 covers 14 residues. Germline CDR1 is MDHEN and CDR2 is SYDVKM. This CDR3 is CASSLWDRNTEAFF. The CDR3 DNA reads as TGTGCCAGCAGTTTATGGGATAGGAACACTGAAGCTTTCTTT.

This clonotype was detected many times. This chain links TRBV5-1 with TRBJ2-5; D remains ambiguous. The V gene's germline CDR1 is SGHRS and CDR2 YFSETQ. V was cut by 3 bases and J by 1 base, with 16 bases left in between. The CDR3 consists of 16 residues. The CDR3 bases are TGCGCCAGCAGCTCAACCCAGGCTAGTCCCCAAGAGACCCAGTACTTC. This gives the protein CASSSTQASPQETQYF.

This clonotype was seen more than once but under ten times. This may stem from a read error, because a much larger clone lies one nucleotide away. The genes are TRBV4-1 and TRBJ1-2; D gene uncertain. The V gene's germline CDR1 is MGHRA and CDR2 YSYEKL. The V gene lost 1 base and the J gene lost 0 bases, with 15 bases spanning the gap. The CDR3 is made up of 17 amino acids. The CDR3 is CASSQVPGIGPNYGYTF. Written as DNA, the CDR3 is TGCGCCAGCAGCCAAGTGCCCGGGATAGGGCCTAACTATGGCTACACCTTC.

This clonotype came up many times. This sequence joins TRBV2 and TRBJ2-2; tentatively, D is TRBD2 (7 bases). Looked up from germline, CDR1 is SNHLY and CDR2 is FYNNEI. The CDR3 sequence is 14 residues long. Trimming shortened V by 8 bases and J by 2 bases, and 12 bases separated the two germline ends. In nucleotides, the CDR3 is TGTGCCAGCGGGAGGGGGTTTAACACCGGGGAGCTGTTTTTT. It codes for CASGRGFNTGELFF.

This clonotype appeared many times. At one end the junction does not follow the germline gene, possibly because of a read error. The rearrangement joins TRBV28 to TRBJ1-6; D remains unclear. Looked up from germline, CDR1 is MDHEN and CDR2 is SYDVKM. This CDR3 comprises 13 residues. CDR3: CASSLIRNSPLRF. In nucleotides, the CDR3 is TGTGCCAGCAGTTTAATACGGAATTCACCCCTCCGCTTT.

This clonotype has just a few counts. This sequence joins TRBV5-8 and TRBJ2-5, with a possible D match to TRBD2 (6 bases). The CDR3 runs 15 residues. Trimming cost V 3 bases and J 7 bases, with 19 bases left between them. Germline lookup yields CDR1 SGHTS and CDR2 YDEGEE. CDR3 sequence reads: CASSSLQGSGRTQYF. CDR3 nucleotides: TGTGCCAGCAGCTCGCTCCAGGGTAGCGGTAGGACCCAGTACTTC.

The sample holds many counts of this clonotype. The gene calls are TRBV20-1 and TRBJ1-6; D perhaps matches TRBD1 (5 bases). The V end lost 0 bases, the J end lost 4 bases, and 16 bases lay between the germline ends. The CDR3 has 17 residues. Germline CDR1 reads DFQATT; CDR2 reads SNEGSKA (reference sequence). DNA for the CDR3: TGCAGTGCTAGAGATCGGAAGGGCGGGGGATATAATTCACCCCTCCACTTT. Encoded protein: CSARDRKGGGYNSPLHF.

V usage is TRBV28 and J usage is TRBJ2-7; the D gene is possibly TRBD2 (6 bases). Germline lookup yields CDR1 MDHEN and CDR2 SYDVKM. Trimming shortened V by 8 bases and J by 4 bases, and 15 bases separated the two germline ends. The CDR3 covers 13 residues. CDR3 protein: CASLTSGGYEQYF. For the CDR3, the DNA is TGTGCCAGCCTTACTAGTGGGGGGTACGAGCAGTACTTC.

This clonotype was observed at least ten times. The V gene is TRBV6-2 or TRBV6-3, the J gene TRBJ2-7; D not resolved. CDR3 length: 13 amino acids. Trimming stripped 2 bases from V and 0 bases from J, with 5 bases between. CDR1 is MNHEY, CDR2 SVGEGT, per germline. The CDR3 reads CASSYGDSYEQYF. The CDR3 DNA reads TGTGCCAGCAGTTACGGGGACTCCTACGAGCAGTACTTC.

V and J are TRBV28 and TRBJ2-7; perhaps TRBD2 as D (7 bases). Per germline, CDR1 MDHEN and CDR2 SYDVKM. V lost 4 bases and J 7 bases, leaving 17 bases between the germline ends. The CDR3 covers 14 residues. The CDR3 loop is CASSSGGAFREQYF. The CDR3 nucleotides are TGTGCCAGCAGTTCTGGGGGGGCGTTTCGGGAGCAGTACTTC.

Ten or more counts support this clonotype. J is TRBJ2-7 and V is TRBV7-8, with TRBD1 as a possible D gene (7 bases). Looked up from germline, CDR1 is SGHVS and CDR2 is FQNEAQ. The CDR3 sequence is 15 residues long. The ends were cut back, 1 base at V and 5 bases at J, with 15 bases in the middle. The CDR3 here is CASSLGRGRAHEQYF. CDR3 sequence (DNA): TGTGCCAGCAGCTTAGGGAGGGGGCGGGCTCACGAGCAGTACTTC.

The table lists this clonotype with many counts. In DNA, the CDR3 is TGTGCCAGCAGGAGGAGTGAGAACACTGAAGCTTTCTTT. Protein product: CASRRSENTEAFF. The rearrangement joins TRBV7-3 to TRBJ1-1, with no clear D. Germline CDR1 reads SGHTA; CDR2 reads FQGTGA. V dropped 6 bases and J dropped 1 base, with 9 bases sitting between them. The CDR3 covers 13 residues.

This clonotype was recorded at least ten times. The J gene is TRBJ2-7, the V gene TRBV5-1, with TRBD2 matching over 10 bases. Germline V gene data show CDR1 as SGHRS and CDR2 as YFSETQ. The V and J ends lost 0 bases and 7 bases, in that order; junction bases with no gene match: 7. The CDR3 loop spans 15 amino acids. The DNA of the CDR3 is TGCGCCAGCAGCTTGGTCCTAGCGGGAGCGGGAGAGCAGTACTTC. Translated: CASSLVLAGAGEQYF.

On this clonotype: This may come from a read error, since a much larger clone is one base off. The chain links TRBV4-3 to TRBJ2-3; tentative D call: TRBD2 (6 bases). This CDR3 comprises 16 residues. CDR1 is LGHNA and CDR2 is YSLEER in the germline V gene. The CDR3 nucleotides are TGCGCCAGCAGCCAAGGGGTAGCGGCTAGCACAGATACGCGGTATTTT. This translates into CASSQGVAASTDTRYF.

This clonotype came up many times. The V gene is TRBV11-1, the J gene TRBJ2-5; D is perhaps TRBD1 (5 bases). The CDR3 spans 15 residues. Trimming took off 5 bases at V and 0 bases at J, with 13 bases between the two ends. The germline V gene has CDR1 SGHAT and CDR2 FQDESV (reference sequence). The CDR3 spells CASSPRTPYQETQYF. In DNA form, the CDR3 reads TGTGCCAGCAGCCCGCGGACACCGTACCAAGAGACCCAGTACTTC.

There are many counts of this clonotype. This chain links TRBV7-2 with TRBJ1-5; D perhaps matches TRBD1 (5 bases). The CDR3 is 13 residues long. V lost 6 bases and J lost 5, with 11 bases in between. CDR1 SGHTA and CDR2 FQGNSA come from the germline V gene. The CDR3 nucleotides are TGTGCCAGCAGACTGTTGACAGATCAGCCCCAGCATTTT. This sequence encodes CASRLLTDQPQHF.

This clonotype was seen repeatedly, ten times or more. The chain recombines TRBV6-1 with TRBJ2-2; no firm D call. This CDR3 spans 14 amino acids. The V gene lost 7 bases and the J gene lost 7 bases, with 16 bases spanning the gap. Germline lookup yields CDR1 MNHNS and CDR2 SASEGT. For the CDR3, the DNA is TGTGCCAGCAAGTGGGCGAAGGTCGGCGGGGAGCTGTTTTTT. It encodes CASKWAKVGGELFF.

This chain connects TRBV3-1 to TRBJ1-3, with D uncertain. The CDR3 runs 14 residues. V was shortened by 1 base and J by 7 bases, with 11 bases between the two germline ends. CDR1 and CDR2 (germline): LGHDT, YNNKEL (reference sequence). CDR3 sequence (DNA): TGTGCCAGCAGCCAAGTTAACAGTAGGAACACCATATATTTT. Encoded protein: CASSQVNSRNTIYF.

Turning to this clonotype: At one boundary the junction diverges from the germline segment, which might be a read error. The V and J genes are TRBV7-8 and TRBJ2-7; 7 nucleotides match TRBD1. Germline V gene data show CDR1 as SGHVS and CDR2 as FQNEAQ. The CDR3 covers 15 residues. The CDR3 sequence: CASSSTVTGLYEQSF. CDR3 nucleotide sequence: TGTGCCAGCAGCTCCACCGTGACAGGGCTTTACGAGCAGTCCTTC. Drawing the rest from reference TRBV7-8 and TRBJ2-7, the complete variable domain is GAGVSQSPRYKVAKRGQDVALRCDPISGHVSLFWYQQALGQGPEFLTYFQNEAQLDKSGLPSDRFFAERPEGSVSTLKIQRTQQEDSAVYLCASSSTVTGLYEQSFGPGTRLTVT.

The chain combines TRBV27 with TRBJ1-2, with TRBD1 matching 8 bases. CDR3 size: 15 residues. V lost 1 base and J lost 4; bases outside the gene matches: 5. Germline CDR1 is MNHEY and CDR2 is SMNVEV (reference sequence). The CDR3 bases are TGTGCCAGCAGTTTATGGGCAGGGGGCGGCTATGGCTACACCTTC. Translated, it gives CASSLWAGGGYGYTF.

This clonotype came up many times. The CDR3 nucleotides read TGCAGTGCTAGCTGGTGGGGCGGGAGTGGGTACGAGCAGTACTTC. Protein: CSASWWGGSGYEQYF. The chain has TRBV20-1 and TRBJ2-7, with TRBD2 matching 7 bases. The CDR3 length is 15 residues. From germline, CDR1 is DFQATT and CDR2 SNEGSKA (reference sequence). J gave up 4 bases and V 3 bases, and 12 bases lay outside the gene matches.